This TCR beta chain comes out of a study of cytotoxic CD8 clonotypes in ibrutinib-treated CLL. Method: immunoSEQ multiplex PCR; TCRdb's copy keeps in-frame clones and lacks some. The table lists some 150,000 clones, roughly 80% of them singletons. CDR3 length: 16 residues. Germline CDR1 is SGHAT and CDR2 is FQNNGV. V shed 6 bases and J 0 bases; nucleotides not matched to a gene: 9. Sequencing used PBMCs, obtained after 12 months of ibrutinib treatment. The chain combines TRBV11-2 with TRBJ2-3; 7 nucleotides line up with TRBD1. The sequence was obtained from a human donor with chronic lymphocytic leukemia. CDR3 region: CASRQKTGSSTDTQYF. The CDR3 DNA is TGTGCCAGCAGACAAAAGACAGGGTCAAGCACAGATACGCAGTATTTT.